The 31 T cell receptor beta chains below were found in one sample sequenced in a study of blood T cell repertoires in COVID-19. TCRdb keeps only in-frame clones here, not all; method: immunoSEQ multiplex PCR. The repertoire holds 200,000 to 250,000 clones, with around 80% as singletons. The sequenced sample was peripheral blood. The receptors originated from a woman aged 70-85 years with acute or convalescent COVID-19.

The V gene is TRBV9, the J gene TRBJ2-2, with 12 nucleotides matching TRBD2. The CDR3 contains 14 residues. Germline trimming cut 4 bases from V and 8 bases from J; bases unmatched to any gene: 3. CDR1 SGDLS and CDR2 YYNGEE come from the germline V gene. CDR3 sequence reads: CASSRLAGEGELFF. The CDR3 nucleotides read TGTGCCAGCAGCCGACTAGCGGGGGAAGGGGAGCTGTTTTTT.

A few counts support this clone. V usage is TRBV30 and J usage is TRBJ2-3, with D uncertain. The V end was cut by 2 bases, the J end by 1 base, with 10 bases between. Germline V CDR1 and CDR2: GTSNPN, SVGIG (reference sequence). This CDR3 region has 14 residues. The CDR3 DNA reads TGTGCCTGGAGTTTCGACCTAGGCACAGATACGCAGTATTTT. Its translation is CAWSFDLGTDTQYF.

The rearrangement links TRBV15 to TRBJ1-1, with D unclear. CDR1 LNHNV and CDR2 YYDKDF come from the germline V gene (reference sequence). V was trimmed by 5 bases and J by 2 bases, leaving 9 bases between them. The CDR3 has 13 amino acids. DNA for the CDR3: TGTGCCACCAGCTCGCCAGTCAACACTGAAGCTTTCTTT. Amino acids: CATSSPVNTEAFF.

The chain employs TRBV18 and TRBJ1-2, with 12 bases lining up with TRBD1. The CDR3 is 16 amino acids. The trim removed 6 bases at V and 4 bases at J, leaving 9 bases unmatched. The germline CDR1 and CDR2 sequences are KGHSH and LQKENI. CDR3 amino acids: CASSRDRGQEGYGYTF. The CDR3 nucleotides are TGTGCCAGCTCGCGGGACAGGGGGCAGGAAGGCTATGGCTACACCTTC. Full variable domain (missing parts from reference TRBV18 and TRBJ1-2): NAGVMQNPRHLVRRRGQEARLRCSPMKGHSHVYWYRQLPEEGLKFMVYLQKENIIDESGMPKERFSAEFPKEGPSILRIQQVVRGDSAAYFCASSRDRGQEGYGYTFGSGTRLTVV.

The CDR3 protein is CASSPGDRGFYQPQHF. The CDR3 coding sequence is TGCGCCAGCAGCCCGGGGGACAGGGGTTTTTATCAGCCCCAGCATTTT. This chain uses TRBV5-1 with TRBJ1-5; 10 bases fit TRBD1. Germline CDR1 and CDR2: SGHRS and YFSETQ. The CDR3 sequence is 16 residues long. After removal of 4 bases from V and 5 bases from J, the junction contained 9 bases not matched to a gene.

The chain uses TRBV28 and TRBJ1-4; no clear D. From germline, CDR1 is MDHEN and CDR2 SYDVKM. Trimming removed 7 bases at V and 9 bases at J, with 21 bases between. CDR3 length: 15 residues. CDR3 nucleotides: TGTGCCAGCATTCGTCGGGGAGGTGAAGGTAAAAAACTGTTTTTT. It translates to CASIRRGGEGKKLFF.

The gene calls are TRBV6-1 and TRBJ1-4, with 8 bases fitting TRBD1. The CDR3 is 15 residues long. The V and J ends lost 3 bases and 5 bases, in that order; junction bases with no gene match: 5. Germline V CDR1 and CDR2: MNHNS, SASEGT. CDR3 region: CASSDQGQANEKLFF. For the CDR3, the DNA is TGTGCCAGCAGTGACCAGGGACAGGCGAATGAAAAACTGTTTTTT.

This chain links TRBV21-1 with TRBJ2-4; the table's D gene call, TRBD2, was not cross checked with the DNA. TRBV21-1 is marked as a pseudogene. This CDR3 spans 19 amino acids. CDR3: CASSNGTLKSGGTKNIQYF. In DNA form, the CDR3 reads TGTGCCAGCAGCAACGGAACCCTGAAAAGCGGGGGGACTAAAAACATTCAGTACTTC.

The J gene is TRBJ2-3, the V gene TRBV7-2; D may be TRBD2 (6 bases). There are 16 residues in the CDR3. V lost 1 base and J lost 2, with 13 bases in between. CDR1 and CDR2 from the germline V gene are SGHTA and FQGNSA. The CDR3 DNA is TGTGCCAGCAGCTTAGTCGGGGGACCTGTCACAGATACGCAGTATTTT. Encoded protein: CASSLVGGPVTDTQYF.

The chain combines TRBV18 with TRBJ1-2; possible D gene TRBD1, 5 bases. V was cut by 6 bases and J by 2 bases, with 13 bases left in between. CDR1 and CDR2 (germline): KGHSH, LQKENI. The CDR3 contains 14 residues. CDR3 sequence: CASSTSGGNYGYTF. The CDR3 DNA reads TGTGCCAGCTCTACGTCGGGGGGGAACTATGGCTACACCTTC.

Turning to this clone: Additional DNA sequences in this sample encode the identical CDR3. This chain connects TRBV5-1 to TRBJ2-5, with 11 nucleotides matching TRBD2. The germline gives CDR1 SGHRS, CDR2 YFSETQ. Unmatched junction bases numbered 2, after V lost 0 bases and J lost 1 base. The length of the CDR3 is 16 residues. The CDR3 DNA is TGCGCCAGCAGCTTGGGCCTAGCGGGGGGCCAAGAGACCCAGTACTTC. It specifies CASSLGLAGGQETQYF.

The gene calls are TRBV7-2 and TRBJ2-7; 7 nucleotides match TRBD1. Per the germline V gene, CDR1 is SGHTA and CDR2 is FQGNSA. V lost 0 bases to trimming and J lost 2 bases; unmatched junction nucleotides: 4. This CDR3 has 15 residues. CDR3 sequence reads: CASSLAGTEAYEQYF. As DNA, the CDR3 is TGTGCCAGCAGCTTAGCGGGGACAGAAGCCTACGAGCAGTACTTC.

The chain recombines TRBV19 with TRBJ1-3, with D maybe TRBD1 (5 bases). Trimming stripped 5 bases from V and 0 bases from J, with 11 bases between. This CDR3 is 15 amino acids long. Germline loops: CDR1 LNHDA, CDR2 SQIVND (reference sequence). CDR3 nucleotides: TGTGCCAGTAGTTTCCCAGGGAACTCTGGAAACACCATATATTTT. It specifies CASSFPGNSGNTIYF.

This rearrangement joins TRBV30 to TRBJ1-6; TRBD1 is a possible D gene (6 bases). Trimming shortened V by 2 bases and J by 4 bases, and 12 bases separated the two germline ends. Per germline, CDR1 GTSNPN and CDR2 SVGIG (reference sequence). The CDR3 length is 15 residues. The CDR3 sequence: CAWSFAGQYNSPLHF. The CDR3 nucleotides read TGTGCCTGGAGTTTCGCAGGACAGTATAATTCACCCCTCCACTTT.

A single count supports this clone. The V call is TRBV6-4, the J call TRBJ2-2; 12 positions match TRBD2. This CDR3 has 15 residues. V gave up 8 bases and J gave up 13 bases; unmatched junction bases: 14. Germline CDR1 is MRHNA and CDR2 is SNTAGT. Written as DNA, the CDR3 is TGTGCCAGCCGCTCTAGCGGGGGGGCCGAAGGAGTGCTGTTTTTT. This sequence encodes CASRSSGGAEGVLFF.

This clone was counted a few times. The chain recombines TRBV9 with TRBJ2-3; tentatively, D is TRBD1 (6 bases). V lost 0 bases and J 6 bases, leaving 11 bases between the germline ends. The CDR3 has 14 residues. Germline V gives CDR1 SGDLS, CDR2 YYNGEE. This chain's CDR3 is CASSVGGGEDTQYF. The CDR3 DNA is TGTGCCAGCAGCGTAGGTGGGGGCGAGGATACGCAGTATTTT.

This chain uses TRBV7-3 with TRBJ1-2; perhaps TRBD1 as D (6 bases). The CDR3 contains 14 residues. Germline V lookup: CDR1 SGHTA, CDR2 FQGTGA. V gave up 3 bases and J gave up 8 bases, with 16 bases separating them. CDR3 in amino acids: CASSFTSAGEGYTF. In nucleotides, the CDR3 is TGTGCCAGCAGCTTTACAAGTGCAGGGGAGGGCTACACCTTC.

V usage is TRBV18 and J usage is TRBJ1-5, with 9 bases aligning to TRBD1. The CDR3 contains 15 residues. The ends lost 3 bases at V and 3 bases at J; junction bases unmatched: 3. Germline loops: CDR1 KGHSH, CDR2 LQKENI. The CDR3 spells CASSPGTGPNQPQHF. As DNA, the CDR3 is TGTGCCAGCTCACCCGGGACAGGGCCCAATCAGCCCCAGCATTTT.

The CDR3 DNA sequence: TGTGCCATCAGTGAGTCGCCAGCGATGGAGGGAAATGAGCAGTTCTTC. It specifies CAISESPAMEGNEQFF. The J gene is TRBJ2-1, the V gene TRBV10-3; perhaps TRBD2 as D (6 bases). Trimming cost V 0 bases and J 7 bases, with 16 bases left between them. The CDR3 loop spans 16 amino acids. CDR1 ENHRY and CDR2 SYGVKD come from the germline V gene.

The chain combines TRBV2 with TRBJ2-1, with 7 bases lining up with TRBD2. Per the germline V gene, CDR1 is SNHLY and CDR2 is FYNNEI. The trim removed 4 bases at V and 8 bases at J, leaving 8 bases unmatched. The CDR3 length is 14 residues. This CDR3 is CASSVGTKGHEQFF. The CDR3 region has the DNA TGTGCCAGCAGTGTAGGGACTAAGGGCCATGAGCAGTTCTTC.

The rearrangement uses TRBV12-3 or TRBV12-4 and TRBJ1-5; D is uncertain. Deletions cut 4 bases from V and 5 bases from J, with 6 bases between. This CDR3 spans 12 amino acids. The CDR3 is CASSSGDQPQHF. The CDR3 bases are TGTGCCAGCAGTTCAGGTGATCAGCCCCAGCATTTT.

The chain employs TRBV7-9 and TRBJ1-2; no clear D. The CDR3 extends over 16 amino acids. The V end lost 2 bases, the J end lost 0 bases, and 13 bases lay between the germline ends. The germline V gene encodes CDR1 SEHNR and CDR2 FQNEAQ (reference sequence). The CDR3 region has the DNA TGTGCCAGCAGCTTACTAACCCCGACACCTAACTATGGCTACACCTTC. Translated, it gives CASSLLTPTPNYGYTF. The complete variable domain, with remaining parts taken from reference TRBV7-9 and TRBJ1-2, reads DTGVSQNPRHKITKRGQNVTFRCDPISEHNRLYWYRQTLGQGPEFLTYFQNEAQLEKSRLLSDRFSAERPKGSFSTLEIQRTEQGDSAMYLCASSLLTPTPNYGYTFGSGTRLTVV.

The rearrangement joins TRBV9 to TRBJ2-4; D unclear. In germline, CDR1 is SGDLS, CDR2 YYNGEE. The CDR3 has 12 amino acids. V was clipped by 0 bases and J by 8 bases, with 6 bases between them. CDR3 in DNA: TGTGCCAGCAGCGTAGGGCTAGACATTCAGTACTTC. It encodes CASSVGLDIQYF.

V is TRBV11-2 and J is TRBJ2-7; no definite D call. Germline-derived CDR1 and CDR2 are SGHAT and FQNNGV. The ends were cut back, 0 bases at V and 1 base at J, with 7 bases in the middle. The CDR3 loop spans 14 amino acids. CDR3 residues: CASSLDWQSYEQYV. For the CDR3, the DNA is TGTGCCAGCAGCTTAGATTGGCAGTCCTACGAGCAGTACGTC.

V usage is TRBV10-2 and J usage is TRBJ2-7, with 7 nucleotides matching TRBD1. CDR3 length: 13 amino acids. The germline CDR1 and CDR2 sequences are WSHSY and SAAADI. V was pared by 7 bases and J by 4 bases, with 7 bases of the junction left unmatched. The CDR3 reads CASTTGNFYEQYF. The DNA of the CDR3 is TGCGCCAGCACGACAGGGAATTTTTACGAGCAGTACTTC.

The rearrangement links TRBV4-1 to TRBJ1-5; D gene ambiguous. Germline values: CDR1 MGHRA, CDR2 YSYEKL. This CDR3 contains 13 residues. The V end was cut by 0 bases, the J end by 5 bases, with 5 bases between. The CDR3 sequence is CASSQDPDQPQHF. The CDR3 DNA is TGCGCCAGCAGCCAAGATCCCGATCAGCCCCAGCATTTT.

This chain links TRBV6-5 with TRBJ1-2, with D maybe TRBD1 (5 bases). Trimming stripped 6 bases from V and 2 bases from J, with 13 bases between. The germline CDR1 and CDR2 sequences are MNHEY and SVGAGI. The CDR3 contains 14 residues. The CDR3, as DNA: TGTGCCAGCAGGCCCTCGGGGGGGAACTATGGCTACACCTTC. Its translation: CASRPSGGNYGYTF.

V and J are TRBV10-2 and TRBJ2-5, with D perhaps TRBD2 (5 bases). The germline gives CDR1 WSHSY, CDR2 SAAADI. Trimming stripped 5 bases from V and 10 bases from J, with 17 bases between. The CDR3 loop spans 13 amino acids. This CDR3 is CASSRDGISDQYF. CDR3 DNA sequence: TGCGCCAGCAGTCGAGACGGGATATCGGACCAGTACTTC.

The V gene is TRBV23-1, the J gene TRBJ1-2, with no clear D. TRBV23-1 qualifies as an ORF whose function is uncertain. The CDR3 is made up of 14 amino acids. Trimming cost V 0 bases and J 7 bases, with 12 bases left between them. The CDR3 DNA reads TGCGCCAGCAGTCAATCTCCGGGGTTAGGTGGCTACACCTTC. Its protein is CASSQSPGLGGYTF.

This sequence joins TRBV4-3 and TRBJ2-5, with TRBD2 as a possible D gene (5 bases). CDR3 length: 15 amino acids. The V gene lost 0 bases and the J gene lost 7 bases, with 15 bases spanning the gap. Germline-derived CDR1 and CDR2 are LGHNA and YSLEER. The CDR3 here is CASSQDDGSRVTQYF. The DNA of the CDR3 is TGCGCCAGCAGCCAAGATGATGGGAGTCGGGTGACCCAGTACTTC.

This sequence joins TRBV6-5 and TRBJ1-4; tentative D call: TRBD1 (5 bases). The V gene's germline CDR1 is MNHEY and CDR2 SVGAGI. The V end lost 8 bases, the J end lost 4 bases, and 14 bases lay between the germline ends. The CDR3 has 14 amino acids. The chain's CDR3 is CASWDLGINEKLFF. Here the CDR3 DNA reads TGTGCCAGCTGGGACTTGGGGATTAATGAAAAACTGTTTTTT.